This T cell receptor (beta chain) was documented in a study of shared clonotypes between healthy human individuals. Whole-study context: A couple of women and three men aged 18 to 49 made up the donors. Used for every donor were three CD4 naive, three CD4 memory, two CD8 naive and one CD8 memory plate.

To note about this clone: As yet, its antigen is unknown.

Positively selected for CCR7, the CD45RO-negative cells used as naive CD8 cells excluded terminally differentiated effector memory CD45RA+ cells. Whole-study findings and limits: Estimated clonotype richness was generally higher in naive than memory subsets.

About 30,000 T cell genomes (approximately 180 ng DNA) went into each sorted-subset replicate. Measured with immunoSEQ multiplex PCR; TCRdb has only the in-frame clones, and not every one. The sample has roughly 600,000 clones, more than 95% seen once; the top ten hold roughly 0.29%. The V gene end was trimmed by 1 base and the J gene end by 6 bases; junction bases not matched to a gene: 6. The CDR3 is 15 residues long. The germline V gene has CDR1 MGHRA and CDR2 YSYEKL. The TCR originated in a man aged 25-45 years in good health. Specimen: naive CD8+ T cells sorted from blood. V gene TRBV4-1 combines with J gene TRBJ2-1; 7 bases fit TRBD2. The CDR3 loop reads CASSQASERGNEQFF. The CDR3 coding sequence is TGCGCCAGCAGCCAAGCGTCCGAGCGGGGCAATGAGCAGTTCTTC.